This is a list of T cell receptor beta chains from one sample in a study of T cells in Graves' hyperthyroidism and ophthalmopathy. Via MiXCR, TCRdb re-called the multiplex PCR reads, giving one row per CDR3 protein. The table lists about 340,000 distinct CDR3 sequences, roughly 18% of them singletons. What was sequenced was blood. The receptors derive from a woman between 45 and 60 years old with Graves' hyperthyroidism. The CDR3 runs from the conserved cysteine through the conserved F or W. The D gene is left open where the match is weak. Clone size is not always given. Where it is, it says once, few, many or a class for expanded clones.

d_call: .; v_call: TRBV2; clone_size: .; j_call: TRBJ1-2; cdr3_nt: TGTGCCAGCAGTGAAGGACAGCGGGCACACTATGGCTACACCTTC; cdr3_aa: CASSEGQRAHYGYTF
d_call: .; v_call: TRBV28; clone_size: few; j_call: TRBJ1-5; cdr3_nt: TGTGCCAGCAGTTCGGGGGTGTATCAGCCCCAGCATTTT; cdr3_aa: CASSSGVYQPQHF
d_call: .; v_call: TRBV6-5; clone_size: .; j_call: TRBJ2-1; cdr3_nt: TGTGCCAGCAGTTACCGAGGGAGCGGACTCTACAATGAGCAGTTCTTC; cdr3_aa: CASSYRGSGLYNEQFF
d_call: TRBD1; v_call: TRBV5-1; clone_size: many; j_call: TRBJ1-1; cdr3_nt: TGCGCCAGCAGCCCCTGGGACAGGGGCCCTGACACTGAAGCTTTCTTT; cdr3_aa: CASSPWDRGPDTEAFF
d_call: TRBD2; v_call: TRBV28; clone_size: .; j_call: TRBJ2-7; cdr3_nt: TGTGCCAGCAGACTAGCGGGGGCCACCGGGGCCGAGCAGTACTTC; cdr3_aa: CASRLAGATGAEQYF
d_call: .; v_call: TRBV29-1; clone_size: .; j_call: TRBJ2-7; cdr3_nt: TGCAGCGTTGAAAGGGGCCACGAGCAGTACTTC; cdr3_aa: CSVERGHEQYF
d_call: .; v_call: TRBV12-3/TRBV12-4; clone_size: many; j_call: TRBJ2-7; cdr3_nt: TGTGCCAGCAGTATGGGACCGCTCTACGAGCAGTACTTC; cdr3_aa: CASSMGPLYEQYF
d_call: .; v_call: TRBV20-1; clone_size: many; j_call: TRBJ2-1; cdr3_nt: TGCAGTGCTAGAGGCCACTCCTACAATGAGCAGTTCTTC; cdr3_aa: CSARGHSYNEQFF
d_call: TRBD2; v_call: TRBV20-1; clone_size: .; j_call: TRBJ2-7; cdr3_nt: TGCAGTGCTAGGCCCCGACTAGCGGGAGGTTCCTACGAGCAGTACTTC; cdr3_aa: CSARPRLAGGSYEQYF
d_call: TRBD2; v_call: TRBV5-1; clone_size: many; j_call: TRBJ2-3; cdr3_nt: TGCGCCAGCAGGATCGAGCGGGGGGCAAAACAAAGCACAGATACGCAGTATTTT; cdr3_aa: CASRIERGAKQSTDTQYF
d_call: TRBD2; v_call: TRBV6-1; clone_size: .; j_call: TRBJ2-1; cdr3_nt: TGTGCCATCAGTGAGACTAGCGGGGCCTACAATGAGCAGTTCTTC; cdr3_aa: CAISETSGAYNEQFF
d_call: .; v_call: TRBV25-1; clone_size: .; j_call: TRBJ2-5; cdr3_nt: TGTGCCAGCAGTGTTGAAGGGCAAGAGACCCAGTACTTC; cdr3_aa: CASSVEGQETQYF